The T cell receptor beta chain described here comes from a study of TIL therapy for anti-PD-1-resistant metastatic lung cancer. CDR3 size: 13 residues. The germline V gene has CDR1 KGHDR and CDR2 SFDVKD. The V and J ends lost 9 bases and 1 base respectively, with 10 bases between them. The sample's time point: pre-treatment sample, taken before nivolumab and TIL therapy. Most excised metastases sampled were pleural nodules or supraclavicular lymph nodes. The immunoSEQ assay was v3. TCRdb's copy holds only in-frame clones and misses some; the assay was immunoSEQ multiplex PCR. The table shows more than 90,000 clones, with around three fifths occurring only once.

The clonotype originates from a person between 30 and 79 years old with non-small cell lung cancer. This specimen was tumor tissue, taken at baseline. The rearrangement joins TRBV24-1 to TRBJ2-3; D perhaps matches TRBD2 (5 bases). The CDR3 DNA is TGTGCCACCCGGGGTTCCGGCACAGATACGCAGTATTTT. Amino acid sequence: CATRGSGTDTQYF.